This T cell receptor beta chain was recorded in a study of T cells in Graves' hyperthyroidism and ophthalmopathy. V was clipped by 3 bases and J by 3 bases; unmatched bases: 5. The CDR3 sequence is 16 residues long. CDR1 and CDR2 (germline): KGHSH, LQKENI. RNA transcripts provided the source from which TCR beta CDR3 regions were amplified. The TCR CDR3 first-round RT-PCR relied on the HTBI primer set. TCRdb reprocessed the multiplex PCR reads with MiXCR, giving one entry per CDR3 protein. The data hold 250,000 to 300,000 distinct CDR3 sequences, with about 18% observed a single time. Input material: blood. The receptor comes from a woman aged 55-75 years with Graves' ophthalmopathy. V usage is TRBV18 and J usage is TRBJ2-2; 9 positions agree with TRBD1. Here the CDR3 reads CASSPTGGMDTGELFF. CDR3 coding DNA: TGTGCCAGCTCACCCACAGGGGGCATGGACACCGGGGAGCTGTTTTTT.